The sequence of this T cell receptor beta chain was determined in a study of T cells in Graves' hyperthyroidism and ophthalmopathy. Regarding the study as a whole: Most thyroid clonotypes expanded above 0.001 appeared in blood too. Ophthalmopathy was identified by the model a median 6.5 months ahead of onset.

This clonotype was found many times. Its antigen is still unknown. Diagnostic assessment was based on clinical symptoms, serum thyroxine and TRAb, thyroid ultrasound and orbital computed tomography. Trimming shortened V by 6 bases and J by 3 bases, and 14 bases separated the two germline ends. In germline, CDR1 is DFQATT, CDR2 SNEGSKA (reference sequence). The CDR3 loop spans 13 amino acids. The TCR beta CDR3 regions underwent amplification using RNA transcripts as the source. Using the HTBI primer set, a first-round RT-PCR was run on the TCR CDR3. TCRdb reanalysed the multiplex PCR reads using MiXCR and keeps one entry per CDR3 protein. The sample holds a few hundred thousand distinct CDR3 sequences; roughly 14% are singletons and the top ten take 12% to 15%.

The clonotype was recovered from a woman between 18 and 29 years old with Graves' hyperthyroidism. Sequenced sample: blood. The V call is TRBV20-1, the J call TRBJ2-5; D may be TRBD1 or TRBD2 (5 bases each). CDR3 region: CSADGTQKETQYF. CDR3 bases: TGCAGTGCGGACGGGACCCAAAAAGAGACCCAGTACTTC.